A single sample is the source of the 24 T cell receptor beta chains below, sequenced in a study of cytomegalovirus exposure and HLA in healthy donors. This table comes from immunoSEQ multiplex PCR, and its TCRdb copy is limited to in-frame clones, with some not included. The sample shows over 110,000 clones, around 84% of them seen only once. What was sequenced was PBMCs. The origin of the receptors is a man younger than 30 in good health and CMV-seropositive.

This clone was seen only a few times. The V call is TRBV7-8, the J call TRBJ1-5; D not certain. The CDR3 totals 17 residues. Per germline, CDR1 SGHVS and CDR2 FQNEAQ. Trimming pared 0 bases from V and 1 base from J, leaving 13 bases between. The CDR3 is CASSLAGRQASNQPQHF. The CDR3 nucleotides are TGTGCCAGCAGCTTAGCGGGTCGTCAGGCAAGCAATCAGCCCCAGCATTTT. Full variable domain (missing parts from reference TRBV7-8 and TRBJ1-5): GAGVSQSPRYKVAKRGQDVALRCDPISGHVSLFWYQQALGQGPEFLTYFQNEAQLDKSGLPSDRFFAERPEGSVSTLKIQRTQQEDSAVYLCASSLAGRQASNQPQHFGDGTRLSIL.

The J gene is TRBJ1-2, the V gene TRBV9; weak D call: TRBD1 (6 bases). Trimming took 4 bases from V and 4 from J, leaving 20 bases between them. The CDR3 consists of 16 residues. Germline V CDR1 and CDR2: SGDLS, YYNGEE. The chain's CDR3 is CASSLISRGSAYGYTF. The CDR3 DNA reads TGTGCCAGCAGCCTAATAAGCAGGGGTTCGGCCTATGGCTACACCTTC.

This clone was recorded only once. The chain is built from TRBV19 and TRBJ2-3, with 15 bases that match TRBD2. The CDR3 is 18 amino acids. Germline V lookup: CDR1 LNHDA, CDR2 SQIVND (reference sequence). V lost 5 bases, J lost 1 base, and 7 bases stayed unmatched. For the CDR3, the DNA is TGTGCCAGTAGTCCCTCGTGGACTAGCGGGAGGGGCACAGATACGCAGTATTTT. This codes for CASSPSWTSGRGTDTQYF.

The V call is TRBV13, the J call TRBJ2-3, with 10 bases that match TRBD2. The CDR3 consists of 16 residues. J gave up 0 bases and V 4 bases, and 4 bases lay outside the gene matches. Germline CDR1 PRHDT, CDR2 FYEKMQ (reference sequence). This CDR3 is CASSSPTSGSTDTQYF. DNA for the CDR3: TGTGCCAGCAGCTCCCCGACTAGCGGGAGCACAGATACGCAGTATTTT. Complete variable domain (other parts from reference TRBV13 and TRBJ2-3): AAGVIQSPRHLIKEKRETATLKCYPIPRHDTVYWYQQGPGQDPQFLISFYEKMQSDKGSIPDRFSAQQFSDYHSELNMSSLELGDSALYFCASSSPTSGSTDTQYFGPGTRLTVL.

This clone was picked up one time. The V and J genes are TRBV30 and TRBJ2-3; 9 bases align to TRBD2. V trimming: 5 bases; J trimming: 4 bases; junction bases outside the gene matches: 7. Germline V CDR1 and CDR2: GTSNPN, SVGIG (reference sequence). The CDR3 runs 14 residues. DNA for the CDR3: TGTGCCTGGCAGACTAGCGGTAGGTCAGATACGCAGTATTTT. Protein product: CAWQTSGRSDTQYF.

This rearrangement joins TRBV10-3 to TRBJ1-5, with D hard to call. The CDR3 has 13 residues. The germline CDR1 and CDR2 sequences are ENHRY and SYGVKD. V lost 8 bases and J lost 4, with 12 bases in between. The CDR3 is CAIRGVLNQPQHF. In DNA, the CDR3 is TGTGCCATCCGGGGAGTCCTGAATCAGCCCCAGCATTTT.

The rearrangement uses TRBV10-3 and TRBJ1-5; weak D call: TRBD1 (5 bases). The CDR3 spans 16 residues. The V end lost 0 bases, the J end lost 3 bases, and 12 bases lay between the germline ends. Germline V gives CDR1 ENHRY, CDR2 SYGVKD. DNA of the CDR3: TGTGCCATCAGTGAGTCGGGCAGGGAAAACAATCAGCCCCAGCATTTT. It codes for CAISESGRENNQPQHF.

The CDR3 loop is CASSPGTRGRDEQFF. Here the CDR3 DNA reads TGTGCCAGCAGTCCTGGGACACGGGGCCGGGATGAGCAGTTCTTC. The chain carries TRBV11-2 and TRBJ2-1; tentatively, D is TRBD1 (6 bases). V was cut by 6 bases and J by 8 bases, with 20 bases left in between. Germline V lookup: CDR1 SGHAT, CDR2 FQNNGV. The CDR3 length is 15 residues.

J is TRBJ2-7 and V is TRBV6-1, with D tentatively TRBD1 (5 bases). The CDR3 consists of 11 residues. V was cut by 7 bases and J by 7 bases, with 11 bases left in between. CDR1 is MNHNS, CDR2 SASEGT, per germline. The CDR3 loop is CASIKPGEQYF. CDR3 in DNA: TGTGCCAGCATCAAGCCAGGGGAGCAGTACTTC.

This clone showed up just once. This chain links TRBV4-1 with TRBJ2-2, with a possible D match to TRBD1 (5 bases). The ends were cut back, 2 bases at V and 6 bases at J, with 13 bases in the middle. Germline V gene sequence: CDR1 MGHRA, CDR2 YSYEKL. This CDR3 has 15 residues. CDR3 amino acids: CASSQRGAYSGELFF. The CDR3, as DNA: TGCGCCAGCAGCCAACGTGGGGCCTACTCCGGGGAGCTGTTTTTT.

The V call is TRBV7-9, the J call TRBJ2-5; D remains unclear. The germline gives CDR1 SEHNR, CDR2 FQNEAQ (reference sequence). The CDR3 is 15 amino acids. The V end lost 5 bases, the J end lost 5 bases, and 18 bases lay between the germline ends. The DNA of the CDR3 is TGTGCCAGCAGCCCTACGTCGAATCGATTGGAGACCCAGTACTTC. It translates to CASSPTSNRLETQYF. The entire variable domain, with the rest obtained from reference TRBV7-9 and TRBJ2-5, is as follows: DTGVSQNPRHKITKRGQNVTFRCDPISEHNRLYWYRQTLGQGPEFLTYFQNEAQLEKSRLLSDRFSAERPKGSFSTLEIQRTEQGDSAMYLCASSPTSNRLETQYFGPGTRLLVL.

The genes are TRBV11-2 and TRBJ1-1, with D unclear. Trimming took 3 bases from V and 1 from J, leaving 18 bases between them. Germline V CDR1 and CDR2: SGHAT, FQNNGV. There are 17 residues in the CDR3. In DNA form, the CDR3 reads TGTGCCAGCAGCTTTCCGAAAGCGCTCGGCAAGAACACTGAAGCTTTCTTT. It translates to CASSFPKALGKNTEAFF.

The chain combines TRBV9 with TRBJ2-2, with TRBD2 matching 9 bases. The length of the CDR3 is 17 residues. Germline trimming cut 4 bases from V and 5 bases from J; bases unmatched to any gene: 12. Germline V gene sequence: CDR1 SGDLS, CDR2 YYNGEE. CDR3 coding DNA: TGTGCCAGCAGCTTCCGAAAAGGGACTAGCATTACCGGGGAGCTGTTTTTT. It specifies CASSFRKGTSITGELFF.

The chain joins TRBV5-1 to TRBJ2-5; maybe TRBD1 (5 bases). Trimming shortened V by 4 bases and J by 1 base, and 14 bases separated the two germline ends. Germline V CDR1 and CDR2: SGHRS, YFSETQ. The CDR3 is made up of 15 amino acids. CDR3 bases: TGCGCCAGCAGCGGGCAGGGAATAGGCCAAGAGACCCAGTACTTC. Its protein is CASSGQGIGQETQYF.

This chain uses TRBV7-9 with TRBJ2-3; 14 nucleotides align to TRBD2. The germline V gene encodes CDR1 SEHNR and CDR2 FQNEAQ (reference sequence). V lost 3 bases, J lost 0 bases, and 8 bases stayed unmatched. CDR3 length equals 19 residues. In DNA form, the CDR3 reads TGTGCCAGCAGCTTGTGGGCCGGGACTAGCGGGGGTAGCACAGATACGCAGTATTTT. Translating gives CASSLWAGTSGGSTDTQYF.

V gene TRBV19 combines with J gene TRBJ1-1; D ambiguous. CDR1 and CDR2 from the germline V gene are LNHDA and SQIVND (reference sequence). With 0 bases removed from V and 3 bases from J, the gap between germline ends came to 11 bases. The length of the CDR3 is 15 residues. CDR3 sequence: CASSIEEGRDTEAFF. CDR3 nucleotides: TGTGCCAGTAGTATAGAAGAGGGTCGGGACACTGAAGCTTTCTTT.

The V call is TRBV5-4, the J call TRBJ2-3, with 9 bases lining up with TRBD2. The length of the CDR3 is 15 residues. CDR1 and CDR2 (germline): SGHNT, YYREEE (reference sequence). V lost 3 bases to trimming and J lost 8 bases; unmatched junction nucleotides: 10. CDR3 in DNA: TGTGCCAGCAGCTCGCGGGGGGGCCGGGGGTCTACGCAGTATTTT. As protein: CASSSRGGRGSTQYF.

This clone has at least ten counts. This chain uses TRBV2 with TRBJ1-5, with D possibly being TRBD1 (5 bases). This CDR3 has 12 residues. Germline V gives CDR1 SNHLY, CDR2 FYNNEI. V was cut by 6 bases and J by 9 bases, with 12 bases left in between. CDR3 nucleotides: TGTGCCAGCAGGCGGGGCTTAAGGCCCCAGCATTTT. This gives the protein CASRRGLRPQHF.

The chain joins TRBV2 to TRBJ2-7, with a tentative D call TRBD2 (5 bases). CDR3 length: 12 residues. CDR1 is SNHLY and CDR2 is FYNNEI in the germline V gene. Deletions cut 6 bases from V and 6 bases from J, with 12 bases between. DNA of the CDR3: TGTGCCAGCAGGTTCGGGGTGGGCGAGCAGTACTTC. This gives the protein CASRFGVGEQYF.

This sequence joins TRBV11-2 and TRBJ2-5; D is unresolved. Trimming removed 1 base at V and 5 bases at J, with 5 bases between. Germline CDR1 is SGHAT and CDR2 is FQNNGV. The CDR3 extends over 12 amino acids. For the CDR3, the DNA is TGTGCCAGCAGCTTAGGTTCGGAGACCCAGTACTTC. It is translated as CASSLGSETQYF.

The genes are TRBV27 and TRBJ2-5; D is possibly TRBD2 (5 bases). The CDR3 is made up of 13 amino acids. Germline values: CDR1 MNHEY, CDR2 SMNVEV (reference sequence). V lost 0 bases and J lost 5, with 7 bases in between. The DNA for the CDR3 is TGTGCCAGCAGTTTATCTAGGAGGGAGACCCAGTACTTC. Translation gives CASSLSRRETQYF.

The J gene is TRBJ1-3, the V gene TRBV6-5; weak D call: TRBD1 (5 bases). The V end was cut by 2 bases, the J end by 0 bases, with 8 bases between. The V gene's germline CDR1 is MNHEY and CDR2 SVGAGI. This CDR3 contains 15 residues. The chain's CDR3 is CASSYMGGSGNTIYF. CDR3 bases: TGTGCCAGCAGTTACATGGGGGGCTCTGGAAACACCATATATTTT.

In its sample, this clone was seen a few times. J is TRBJ1-2 and V is TRBV4-2; D gene uncertain. This CDR3 region has 12 residues. The germline V gene encodes CDR1 LGHNA and CDR2 YNFKEQ. V was cut by 1 base and J by 8 bases, with 8 bases left in between. The CDR3 sequence: CASSQGEGGYTF. Here the CDR3 DNA reads TGTGCCAGCAGCCAAGGAGAGGGAGGCTACACCTTC.

The CDR3 bases are TGTGCCAGCAGCCTCTTAGGACAATCAAACTATGGCTACACCTTC. This codes for CASSLLGQSNYGYTF. The chain combines TRBV9 with TRBJ1-2; possibly TRBD1 for D (5 bases). The V gene lost 4 bases and the J gene lost 2 bases, with 15 bases spanning the gap. The CDR3 runs to 15 residues. Germline assignment: CDR1 SGDLS and CDR2 YYNGEE.